This T cell receptor (beta chain) comes out of a study of shared clonotypes between healthy human individuals. TCRdb keeps only in-frame clones here, not all; method: immunoSEQ multiplex PCR. The sample shows around 1.4 million clones, 97% to 99% of them seen only once. The CDR3 consists of 16 residues. The V gene end was trimmed by 4 bases and the J gene end by 2 bases; junction bases not matched to a gene: 4. Germline V gene data show CDR1 as MNHEY and CDR2 as SMNVEV (reference sequence). The chain has TRBV27 and TRBJ2-6; 8 bases line up with TRBD2. The sequence was obtained from a man in his thirties or forties in good health. The sequenced sample consisted of naive CD4+ T cells sorted from blood. Subset noted: CD45RA+ positively selected. CDR3 residues: CASSSRGGTGANVLTF. In DNA, the CDR3 is TGTGCCAGCAGTTCCCGGGGGGGGACTGGGGCCAACGTCCTGACTTTC. The full variable domain, completed using reference TRBV27 and TRBJ2-6, is EAQVTQNPRYLITVTGKKLTVTCSQNMNHEYMSWYRQDPGLGLRQIYYSMNVEVTDKGDVPEGYKVSRKEKRNFPLILESPSPNQTSLYFCASSSRGGTGANVLTFGAGSRLTVL.